Below, 10 T cell receptor beta chains from the same sample are listed, as sequenced in a study of beta chain features in type 1 diabetes. The study reverse transcribed the entire isolated RNA, so it sequenced expressed TCRB transcripts. The assay was immunoSEQ multiplex PCR, and TCRdb's table has in-frame clones only and misses some. The data show just over 450,000 clones, around 28% seen once. Sequences were obtained from naive CD4+ T cells from blood. The receptors were gathered from a man between 18 and 35 years old in good health.

The chain is built from TRBV9 and TRBJ2-5; TRBD2 matches at 7 bases. The V gene end was trimmed by 2 bases and the J gene end by 1 base; junction bases not matched to a gene: 8. Germline V gene data show CDR1 as SGDLS and CDR2 as YYNGEE. The CDR3 runs to 16 residues. CDR3 amino acids: CASSVRLAGTQETQYF. Written as DNA, the CDR3 is TGTGCCAGCAGCGTTAGACTAGCAGGCACCCAAGAGACCCAGTACTTC.

The chain couples TRBV9 to TRBJ2-3; 7 bases fit TRBD1. CDR3 length: 16 amino acids. The V gene end was trimmed by 3 bases and the J gene end by 0 bases; junction bases not matched to a gene: 7. Per germline, CDR1 SGDLS and CDR2 YYNGEE. The CDR3 DNA follows: TGTGCCAGCAGCGCTCACAGGGGCCAAAGCACAGATACGCAGTATTTT. Protein product: CASSAHRGQSTDTQYF.

This clone was recorded a few times. CDR3 residues: CAWSSQRTYNEQFF. In DNA, the CDR3 is TGTGCCTGGAGTAGTCAGAGAACCTACAATGAGCAGTTCTTC. J is TRBJ2-1 and V is TRBV30; no firm D call. The CDR3 extends over 14 amino acids. Trimming took 2 bases from V and 2 from J, leaving 10 bases between them. In germline, CDR1 is GTSNPN, CDR2 SVGIG (reference sequence).

There are a few counts of this clone. V is TRBV5-1 and J is TRBJ2-1, with 7 bases fitting TRBD1. This CDR3 has 15 residues. Germline assignment: CDR1 SGHRS and CDR2 YFSETQ. Trimming took 3 bases from V and 8 from J; bases not matched to a gene: 11. The CDR3 DNA follows: TGCGCCAGCAGCTCCTGGACAGGAACCGTGGATGAGCAGTTCTTC. Amino acid sequence: CASSSWTGTVDEQFF.

A few counts support this clone. The chain's CDR3 is CSGTTSGGGTDTQYF. CDR3 nucleotide sequence: TGCAGCGGAACTACTAGCGGGGGAGGCACAGATACGCAGTATTTT. J is TRBJ2-3 and V is TRBV29-1, with 11 bases aligning to TRBD2. The CDR3 sequence is 15 residues long. The trim removed 7 bases at V and 1 base at J, leaving 7 bases unmatched. From germline, CDR1 is SQVTM and CDR2 ANQGSEA.

This clone was recorded a few times. The chain carries TRBV28 and TRBJ1-4; D uncertain. Trimming took 6 bases from V and 2 from J, leaving 16 bases between them. This CDR3 has 16 residues. Germline assignment: CDR1 MDHEN and CDR2 SYDVKM. The CDR3 DNA is TGTGCCAGCAGCTCGACGGGCGGCGGGACTAATGAAAAACTGTTTTTT. Its protein is CASSSTGGGTNEKLFF.

This chain uses TRBV7-2 with TRBJ1-2; 12 bases line up with TRBD1. Germline CDR1 and CDR2: SGHTA and FQGNSA. Losses at the gene ends were 5 bases for V and 2 bases for J; bases not matched to a gene: 3. CDR3 length equals 15 residues. The DNA of the CDR3 is TGTGCCAGCAGCCCCGGGACAGGGGGCAACTATGGCTACACCTTC. Encoded protein: CASSPGTGGNYGYTF.

V gene TRBV15 combines with J gene TRBJ2-4, with D hard to call. Trimming pared 3 bases from V and 8 bases from J, leaving 8 bases between. In germline, CDR1 is LNHNV, CDR2 YYDKDF (reference sequence). The CDR3 consists of 12 residues. CDR3 sequence (DNA): TGTGCCACCAGCAGCCGCGACGACATTCAGTACTTC. Amino acids: CATSSRDDIQYF.

The chain links TRBV9 to TRBJ2-1, with 11 bases that match TRBD2. The CDR3 sequence is 15 residues long. J lost 7 bases, V lost 4 bases, and 7 bases had no gene match. Germline V gene lookup returns CDR1 SGDLS and CDR2 YYNGEE. The CDR3 region has the DNA TGTGCCAGCAGCCTCACTAGCGGGAGAGGGAATGAGCAGTTCTTC. It specifies CASSLTSGRGNEQFF.

This chain connects TRBV9 to TRBJ1-2; D is perhaps TRBD1 (6 bases). This CDR3 comprises 14 residues. V was pared by 3 bases and J by 4 bases, with 13 bases between. Germline lookup yields CDR1 SGDLS and CDR2 YYNGEE. CDR3 sequence: CASSAARGLYGYTF. CDR3 sequence (DNA): TGTGCCAGCAGCGCAGCCAGGGGTCTCTATGGCTACACCTTC.